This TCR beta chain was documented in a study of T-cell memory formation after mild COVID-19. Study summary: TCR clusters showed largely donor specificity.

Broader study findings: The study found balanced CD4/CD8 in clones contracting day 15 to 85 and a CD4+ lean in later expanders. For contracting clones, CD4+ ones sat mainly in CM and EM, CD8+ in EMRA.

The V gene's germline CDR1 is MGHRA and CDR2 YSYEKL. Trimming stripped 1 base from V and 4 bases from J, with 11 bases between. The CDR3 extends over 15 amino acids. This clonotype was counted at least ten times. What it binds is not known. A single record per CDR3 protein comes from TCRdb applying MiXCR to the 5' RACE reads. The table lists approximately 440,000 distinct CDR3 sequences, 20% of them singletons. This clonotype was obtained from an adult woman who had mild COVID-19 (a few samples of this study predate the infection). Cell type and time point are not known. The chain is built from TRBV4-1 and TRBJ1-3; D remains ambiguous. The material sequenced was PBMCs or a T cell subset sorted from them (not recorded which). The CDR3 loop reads CASSQVGGFGNTIYF. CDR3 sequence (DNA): TGCGCCAGCAGCCAAGTCGGAGGGTTCGGAAACACCATATATTTT.